The text below deals with one T cell receptor (beta chain). These data come from a study of T cell repertoires in cytomegalovirus infection. V was pared by 3 bases and J by 2 bases, with 7 bases between. The germline gives CDR1 ENHRY, CDR2 SYGVKD. The CDR3 extends over 13 amino acids. TCRdb reprocessed the reads via MiXCR and lists one record per CDR3 protein. The table lists roughly 630,000 distinct CDR3 sequences, roughly a quarter of them singletons. The receptor comes from a human donor in good health (CMV status not recorded). Some clones in this sample may be carry-over from other donors' samples. The specimen sequenced was CD8+ T cells from PBMCs. V and J are TRBV10-3 and TRBJ2-5; D remains unclear. This chain's CDR3 is CAISEQSQETQYF. CDR3 nucleotides: TGTGCCATCAGTGAACAGTCTCAAGAGACCCAGTACTTC.